This is a list of T cell receptor beta chains from one sample in a study of cytomegalovirus exposure and HLA in healthy donors. Using immunoSEQ multiplex PCR, the repertoire was profiled, and TCRdb retains in-frame clones only, with some absent. The table includes 210,000 or so clones, over 75% detected once. The source material was PBMCs. The source is a human donor in good health. The CDR3 runs from the conserved cysteine through the conserved F or W.

j_call v_call cdr3_length cdr3_aa
TRBJ1-1 TRBV25-1 13 CASRQGRDTEAFF
TRBJ2-7 TRBV7-9 13 CASRPGQLREQYF
TRBJ2-7 TRBV7-3 13 CASSLQQGSEQYF
TRBJ1-1 TRBV2 13 CASSDRGNTEAFF
TRBJ1-2 TRBV5-1 13 CASSLQGAEGYTF
TRBJ2-7 TRBV27 17 CASSGPGRQGGFVTQYF
TRBJ2-7 TRBV19 14 CASSIDGTNYEQYF
TRBJ2-3 TRBV4-1 17 CASSQRGLAGAADTQYF
TRBJ1-5 TRBV4-3 19 CASSQFLVTEKYSNQPQHF
TRBJ2-5 TRBV5-1 16 CASSLEPSGNQETQYF
TRBJ2-7 TRBV2 16 CASSERLAVLSYEQYF
TRBJ2-1 TRBV7-3 16 CASSYSGTGPYNEQFF
TRBJ1-2 TRBV25-1 14 CAGSKGAEGYGYTF
TRBJ1-1 TRBV30 12 CAWSYMNTEAFF
TRBJ2-5 TRBV2 13 CASSEERGETQYF
TRBJ1-1 TRBV6-5 13 CASSYRVNTEAFF
TRBJ2-2 TRBV15 17 CATSRFPGQGDTGELFF
TRBJ2-7 TRBV4-3 17 CASSLRLAGVREGEQYF
TRBJ2-2 TRBV11-3 15 CASSLNRNFPGELFF
TRBJ2-3 TRBV4-2 16 CASSQVAGVETDTQYF
TRBJ2-4 TRBV5-1 14 CASRPQGEMNIQYF
TRBJ2-6 TRBV6-6 13 CASSRVGANVLTF
TRBJ2-7 TRBV5-6 16 CASSQLLSGSPYEQYF
TRBJ2-7 TRBV28 16 CASRGGVILGVHEQYF
TRBJ2-7 TRBV29-1 13 CSVGRGRGYEQYF
TRBJ2-3 TRBV5-1 16 CASSTRIGDSTDTQYF
TRBJ2-5 TRBV6-5 15 CASSYGRDDLETQYF
TRBJ2-5 TRBV19 15 CASSGQGGLGETQYF
TRBJ1-2 TRBV19 14 CASSIQGATFGYTF
TRBJ1-2 TRBV10-3 14 CAISELAAGRGYTF
TRBJ2-1 TRBV4-2 14 CASSPRGVNNEQFF
TRBJ1-1 TRBV2 13 CASTTGANTEAFF
TRBJ2-6 TRBV7-6 16 CASSLRRGTGANVLTF
TRBJ1-2 TRBV27 14 CASSYGVGGYGYTF
TRBJ2-1 TRBV10-1 17 CASSEFDVAGGPNEQFF
TRBJ2-4 TRBV6-6 16 CASSSGQGPLARTQYF
TRBJ2-5 TRBV7-2 13 CASSLDAVETQYF
TRBJ1-5 TRBV19 15 CASSIKPGSNQPQHF
TRBJ2-6 TRBV4-1 18 CASSQGRQGTKGANVLTF
TRBJ1-2 TRBV9 19 CASSVARDRASKFISTYTF
TRBJ1-1 TRBV5-8 13 CASSLFVGTGAFF
TRBJ2-3 TRBV23-1 16 CASSQSRPHREHTQYF
TRBJ2-3 TRBV5-1 14 CASKTGGSADTQYF
TRBJ2-7 TRBV7-3 15 CASSELGLGVYEQYF
TRBJ2-7 TRBV5-1 14 CASSWDRRSYEQYF
TRBJ1-1 TRBV7-9 12 CASISSRTEAFF
TRBJ2-1 TRBV7-9 16 CASSSLGTSGYNEQFF
TRBJ1-2 TRBV6-1 11 CASMPGYGYTF
TRBJ2-7 TRBV4-3 15 CASSQVNAPLREQYF
TRBJ2-2 TRBV19 14 CASSPRQGTGELFF